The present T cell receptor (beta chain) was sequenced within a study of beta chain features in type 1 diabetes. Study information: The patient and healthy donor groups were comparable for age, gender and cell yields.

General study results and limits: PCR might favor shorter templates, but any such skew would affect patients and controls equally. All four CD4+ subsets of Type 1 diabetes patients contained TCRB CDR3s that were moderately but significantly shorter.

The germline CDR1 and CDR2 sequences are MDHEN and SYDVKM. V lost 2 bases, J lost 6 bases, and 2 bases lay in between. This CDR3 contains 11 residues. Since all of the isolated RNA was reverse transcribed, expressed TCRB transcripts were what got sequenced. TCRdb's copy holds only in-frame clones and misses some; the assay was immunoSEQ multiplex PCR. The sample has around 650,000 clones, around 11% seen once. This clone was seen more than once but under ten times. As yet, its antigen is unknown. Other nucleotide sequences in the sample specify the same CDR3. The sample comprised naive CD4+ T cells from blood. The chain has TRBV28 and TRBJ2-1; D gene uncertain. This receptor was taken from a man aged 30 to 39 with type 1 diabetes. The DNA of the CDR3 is TGTGCCAGCAGTTTACGCAATGAGCAGTTCTTC. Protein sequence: CASSLRNEQFF.